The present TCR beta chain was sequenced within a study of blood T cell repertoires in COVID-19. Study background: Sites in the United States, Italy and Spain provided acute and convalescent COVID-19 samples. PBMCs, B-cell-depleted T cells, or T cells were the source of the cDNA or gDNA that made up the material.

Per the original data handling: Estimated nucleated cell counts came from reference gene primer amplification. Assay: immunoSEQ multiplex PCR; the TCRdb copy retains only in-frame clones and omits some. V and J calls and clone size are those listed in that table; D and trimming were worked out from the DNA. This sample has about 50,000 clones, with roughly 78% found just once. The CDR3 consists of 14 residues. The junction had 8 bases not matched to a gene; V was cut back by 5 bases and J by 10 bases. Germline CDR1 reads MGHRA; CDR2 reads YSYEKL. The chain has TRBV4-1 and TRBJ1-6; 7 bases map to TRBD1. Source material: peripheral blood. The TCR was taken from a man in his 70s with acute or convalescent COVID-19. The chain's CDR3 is CASSEGQLRSPLHF. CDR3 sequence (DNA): TGCGCCAGCAGCGAGGGACAGCTACGATCACCCCTCCACTTT.